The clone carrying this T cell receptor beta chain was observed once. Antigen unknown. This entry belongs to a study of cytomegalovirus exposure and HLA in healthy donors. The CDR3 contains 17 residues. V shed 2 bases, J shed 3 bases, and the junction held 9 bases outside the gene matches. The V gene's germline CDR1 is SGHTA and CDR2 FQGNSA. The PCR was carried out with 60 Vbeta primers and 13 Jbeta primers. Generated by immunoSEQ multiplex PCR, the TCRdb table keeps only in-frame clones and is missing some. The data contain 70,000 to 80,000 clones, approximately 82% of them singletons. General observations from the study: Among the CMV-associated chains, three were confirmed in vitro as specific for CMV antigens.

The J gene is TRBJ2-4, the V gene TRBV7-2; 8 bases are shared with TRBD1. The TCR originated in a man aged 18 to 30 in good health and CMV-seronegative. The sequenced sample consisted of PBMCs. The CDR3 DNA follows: TGTGCCAGCAGCTTACAGGGGGCCCAAATACTCAAAAACATTCAGTACTTC. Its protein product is CASSLQGAQILKNIQYF.